A single sample is the source of the 16 T cell receptor beta chains below, sequenced in a study of T cells in Graves' hyperthyroidism and ophthalmopathy. Amplification of TCR beta CDR3 regions was performed using RNA transcripts as template. The TCR CDR3 first-round RT-PCR relied on the HTBI primer set. A single record per CDR3 protein comes from TCRdb applying MiXCR to the multiplex PCR reads. The sample holds hundreds of thousands of distinct CDR3 sequences, 19% seen once. Sequenced input: blood. These receptors all stem from a woman younger than 30 with Graves' hyperthyroidism.

This clonotype was seen repeatedly, ten times or more. The rearrangement links TRBV6-1 to TRBJ2-7; 8 bases align to TRBD1. The germline V gene encodes CDR1 MNHNS and CDR2 SASEGT. V gave up 3 bases and J gave up 4 bases; unmatched junction bases: 8. This CDR3 is 15 amino acids long. This chain's CDR3 is CASSDLGRGLYEQYF. In DNA form, the CDR3 reads TGTGCCAGCAGTGACCTGGGCAGGGGGCTGTACGAGCAGTACTTC.

This clonotype was recorded at least ten times. The chain carries TRBV6-5 and TRBJ1-2, with D maybe TRBD1 (5 bases). The germline CDR1 and CDR2 sequences are MNHEY and SVGAGI. V was shortened by 2 bases and J by 4 bases, with 17 bases between the two germline ends. The CDR3 spans 16 residues. CDR3 sequence reads: CASSYPSGGGGYGYTF. In nucleotides, the CDR3 is TGTGCCAGCAGTTACCCCAGCGGGGGGGGAGGCTATGGCTACACCTTC.

Concerning this clonotype itself: No conserved phenylalanine or tryptophan is present at the end of the CDR3, so a read error is the likely explanation. The DNA is left out, because the CDR3 cannot be placed on it with certainty; the CDR3 is given as TCRdb lists it. This chain uses TRBV7-6 with TRBJ1-5. The CDR3 spans 14 residues, counting both ends. Germline CDR1 reads SGHVS; CDR2 reads FNYEAQ. The CDR3 sequence is CASSLGWEGQPHHL.

This clonotype appeared many times. The chain is built from TRBV6-5 and TRBJ2-7, with D possibly matching TRBD2 (6 bases). Germline lookup yields CDR1 MNHEY and CDR2 SVGAGI. This CDR3 spans 13 amino acids. With 5 bases removed from V and 6 bases from J, the gap between germline ends came to 14 bases. The CDR3 DNA reads TGTGCCAGCAGTACCCCAACTAGCACCGAGCAGTACTTC. Translated: CASSTPTSTEQYF.

The chain employs TRBV4-2 and TRBJ2-5, with TRBD2 matching over 8 bases. The CDR3 totals 15 residues. CDR1 and CDR2 (germline): LGHNA, YNFKEQ. With 3 bases clipped from V and 1 base from J, the junction kept 4 bases outside the gene matches. CDR3 sequence (DNA): TGTGCCAGCAGCCAGGGACTAGTGGTCCAAGAGACCCAGTACTTC. Amino acids: CASSQGLVVQETQYF.

This clonotype occurred many times. The chain couples TRBV4-1 to TRBJ1-1, with D maybe TRBD1 (5 bases). CDR3 length: 15 amino acids. V was shortened by 7 bases and J by 1 base, with 16 bases between the two germline ends. The V gene's germline CDR1 is MGHRA and CDR2 YSYEKL. The CDR3 region has the DNA TGCGCCAGCACCCCCACGGCAGGGACGAACACTGAAGCTTTCTTT. This gives the protein CASTPTAGTNTEAFF.

The V call is TRBV6-2 or TRBV6-3, the J call TRBJ2-2; 8 positions match TRBD1. V trimming: 1 base; J trimming: 3 bases; junction bases outside the gene matches: 4. In germline, CDR1 is MNHEY, CDR2 SVGEGT. CDR3 length: 16 residues. The DNA of the CDR3 is TGTGCCAGCAGTTACTGGGACAGGAAATACACCGGGGAGCTGTTTTTT. Translation gives CASSYWDRKYTGELFF.

This clonotype was counted many times. This sequence joins TRBV29-1 and TRBJ2-7, with TRBD1 matching 7 bases. Germline loops: CDR1 SQVTM, CDR2 ANQGSEA. The CDR3 is 16 residues long. Losses at the gene ends were 0 bases for V and 5 bases for J; bases not matched to a gene: 13. CDR3 bases: TGCAGCGTTGAAGATCTAGGGGGCGAAGAGGTTGACGAGCAGTACTTC. Translated: CSVEDLGGEEVDEQYF.

This clonotype has a count of ten or more. CDR3 sequence reads: CASSLGGLSGGYTF. For the CDR3, the DNA is TGTGCCAGCAGTTTGGGCGGACTGTCGGGCGGCTACACCTTC. The V and J genes are TRBV12-3 or TRBV12-4 and TRBJ1-2; no clear D. Trimming shortened V by 3 bases and J by 8 bases, and 16 bases separated the two germline ends. The CDR3 is 14 amino acids.

This clonotype came up a few times. V is TRBV5-1 and J is TRBJ1-1; no reliable D call. Trimming removed 0 bases from V and 0 bases from J, with 9 bases in between. The CDR3 consists of 15 residues. Per the germline V gene, CDR1 is SGHRS and CDR2 is YFSETQ. In nucleotides, the CDR3 is TGCGCCAGCAGCTTGGCCGAACGGATGAACACTGAAGCTTTCTTT. Amino acids: CASSLAERMNTEAFF. Using reference TRBV5-1 and TRBJ1-1 for the parts outside the CDR3, the full variable domain is KAGVTQTPRYLIKTRGQQVTLSCSPISGHRSVSWYQQTPGQGLQFLFEYFSETQRNKGNFPGRFSGRQFSNSRSEMNVSTLELGDSALYLCASSLAERMNTEAFFGQGTRLTVV.

The sample holds many counts of this clonotype. The chain uses TRBV28 and TRBJ1-5; 7 bases map to TRBD1. Trimming cost V 2 bases and J 4 bases; bases outside gene matches: 14. Germline assignment: CDR1 MDHEN and CDR2 SYDVKM. The CDR3 is 18 amino acids. The CDR3 loop reads CASSLGEGWGTVNQPQHF. Here the CDR3 DNA reads TGTGCCAGCAGTTTAGGTGAGGGGTGGGGGACAGTAAATCAGCCCCAGCATTTT. The variable domain in full, with the rest retrieved from reference TRBV28 and TRBJ1-5, is DVKVTQSSRYLVKRTGEKVFLECVQDMDHENMFWYRQDPGLGLRLIYFSYDVKMKEKGDIPEGYSVSREKKERFSLILESASTNQTSMYLCASSLGEGWGTVNQPQHFGDGTRLSIL.

This clonotype was counted at least ten times. This chain connects TRBV28 to TRBJ2-5; perhaps TRBD2 as D (6 bases). The germline V gene encodes CDR1 MDHEN and CDR2 SYDVKM. V was trimmed by 6 bases and J by 4 bases, leaving 18 bases between them. This CDR3 spans 15 amino acids. The chain's CDR3 is CASRRGVSGGETQYF. CDR3 DNA: TGTGCCAGCAGGAGAGGGGTTAGCGGTGGAGAGACCCAGTACTTC.

CDR3 in amino acids: CASSYGRDSYEQYF. CDR3 sequence (DNA): TGTGCCAGCAGCTACGGGAGGGACTCCTACGAGCAGTACTTC. The J gene is TRBJ2-7, the V gene TRBV28; 8 bases map to TRBD2. Germline V gene data show CDR1 as MDHEN and CDR2 as SYDVKM. The CDR3 has 14 amino acids. After removal of 6 bases from V and 0 bases from J, the junction contained 4 bases not matched to a gene.

This clonotype was counted between two and nine times. The genes are TRBV19 and TRBJ1-2; D possibly corresponds to TRBD1 (6 bases). Germline CDR1 is LNHDA and CDR2 is SQIVND (reference sequence). V gave up 11 bases and J gave up 2 bases, with 21 bases separating them. There are 15 residues in the CDR3. CDR3 protein: CAARGGLLFNYGYTF. CDR3 coding DNA: TGTGCCGCCCGCGGGGGCCTCCTTTTCAACTATGGCTACACCTTC.

This clonotype has just one count. CDR3 nucleotide sequence: TGCAGTGCTAGAGTGGGTGGGAGCACTGAAGCTTTCTTT. Protein sequence: CSARVGGSTEAFF. This rearrangement joins TRBV20-1 to TRBJ1-1; D remains ambiguous. The V and J ends lost 1 base and 4 bases respectively, with 10 bases between them. The CDR3 is made up of 13 amino acids. CDR1 is DFQATT, CDR2 SNEGSKA, per germline (reference sequence).

The rearrangement uses TRBV12-3 or TRBV12-4 and TRBJ2-7; TRBD1 agrees at 7 bases. CDR3 size: 13 residues. The ends lost 4 bases at V and 9 bases at J; junction bases unmatched: 9. As DNA, the CDR3 is TGTGCCAGCAGTTCCCTCGACAGGGAGCGGCAGTACTTC. Residues: CASSSLDRERQYF.